This TCR beta chain comes out of a study of shared clonotypes between healthy human individuals. As for this clone: Its specificity is unknown.

The CDR3 is 16 amino acids. CDR1 LNHDA and CDR2 SQIVND come from the germline V gene (reference sequence). V shed 4 bases and J 7 bases; nucleotides not matched to a gene: 16. Authors' processing steps: In the immunoSEQ data, sequences were junction-only and lacked quality scores, so filtering differed. Produced via immunoSEQ multiplex PCR; TCRdb's table is partial and in-frame only. V, J and clone size are those of that table, while D and trimming were read from the DNA. The table shows around 180,000 clones, with about 93% occurring only once. The investigators split CD4+ cells into a CD45RA+ naive subset and a CD45RA-negative memory subset. The study, taken as a whole, reports: It was expected that sequencing depth would affect clonotype sharing among donors. Donors were few, which limited the genetic and exposure-history diversity represented.

The clonotype was recovered from a woman younger than 45 in good health. The source material was naive CD4+ T cells sorted from blood. Stated subset: CD45RA+ positively selected. The chain has TRBV19 and TRBJ2-7; 7 positions agree with TRBD1. The CDR3 reads CASSTTGVNTLREQYF. CDR3 DNA sequence: TGTGCCAGTAGTACCACAGGGGTCAATACCCTACGGGAGCAGTACTTC.